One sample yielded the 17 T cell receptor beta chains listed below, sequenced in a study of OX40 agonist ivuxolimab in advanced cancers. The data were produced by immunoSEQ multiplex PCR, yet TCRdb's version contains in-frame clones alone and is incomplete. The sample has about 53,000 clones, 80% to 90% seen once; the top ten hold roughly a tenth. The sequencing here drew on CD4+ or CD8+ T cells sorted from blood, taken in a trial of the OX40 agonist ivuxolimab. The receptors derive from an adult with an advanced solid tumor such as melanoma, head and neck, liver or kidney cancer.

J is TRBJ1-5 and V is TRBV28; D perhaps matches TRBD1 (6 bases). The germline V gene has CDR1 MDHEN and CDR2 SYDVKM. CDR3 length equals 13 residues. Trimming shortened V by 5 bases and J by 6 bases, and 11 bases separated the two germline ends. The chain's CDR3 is CASSATGFQPQHF. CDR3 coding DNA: TGTGCCAGCAGTGCAACAGGGTTTCAGCCCCAGCATTTT.

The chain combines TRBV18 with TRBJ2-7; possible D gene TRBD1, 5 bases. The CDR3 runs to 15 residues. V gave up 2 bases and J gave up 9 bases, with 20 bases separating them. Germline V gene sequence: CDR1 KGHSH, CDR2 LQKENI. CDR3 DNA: TGTGCCAGCTCACCAGCGCAGGGTATTACAAGTAGGCAGTACTTC. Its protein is CASSPAQGITSRQYF.

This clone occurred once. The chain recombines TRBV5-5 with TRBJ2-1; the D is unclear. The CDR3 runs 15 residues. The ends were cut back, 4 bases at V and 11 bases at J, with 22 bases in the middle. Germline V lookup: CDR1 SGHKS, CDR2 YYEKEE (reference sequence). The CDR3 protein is CASSQPLSSVEKQFF. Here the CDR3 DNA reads TGTGCCAGCAGCCAGCCTCTTTCGTCGGTGGAAAAGCAGTTCTTC.

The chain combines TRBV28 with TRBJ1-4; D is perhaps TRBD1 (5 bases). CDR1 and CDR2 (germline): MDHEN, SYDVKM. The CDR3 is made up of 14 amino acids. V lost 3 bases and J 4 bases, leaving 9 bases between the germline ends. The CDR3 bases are TGTGCCAGCAGTTTTGGGGGTTTTAATGAAAAACTGTTTTTT. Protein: CASSFGGFNEKLFF.

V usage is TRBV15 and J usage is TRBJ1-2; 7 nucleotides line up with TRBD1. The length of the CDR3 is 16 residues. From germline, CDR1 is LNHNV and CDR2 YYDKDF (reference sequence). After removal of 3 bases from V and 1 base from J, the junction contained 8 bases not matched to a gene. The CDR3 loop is CATSSNYRDSNYGYTF. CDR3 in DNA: TGTGCCACCAGCAGCAACTACCGGGACAGTAACTATGGCTACACCTTC.

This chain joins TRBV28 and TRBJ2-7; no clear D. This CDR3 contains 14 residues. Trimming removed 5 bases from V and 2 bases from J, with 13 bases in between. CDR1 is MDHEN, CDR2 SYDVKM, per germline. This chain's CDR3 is CASSNRPLTYEQYF. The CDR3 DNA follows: TGTGCCAGCAGTAACCGGCCGTTAACCTACGAGCAGTACTTC.

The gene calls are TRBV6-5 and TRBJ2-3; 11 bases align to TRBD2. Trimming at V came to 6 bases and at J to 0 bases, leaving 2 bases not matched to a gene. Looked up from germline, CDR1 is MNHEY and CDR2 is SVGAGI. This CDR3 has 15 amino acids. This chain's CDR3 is CASSRLAGSTDTQYF. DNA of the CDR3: TGTGCCAGCAGCCGACTAGCGGGGAGCACAGATACGCAGTATTTT.

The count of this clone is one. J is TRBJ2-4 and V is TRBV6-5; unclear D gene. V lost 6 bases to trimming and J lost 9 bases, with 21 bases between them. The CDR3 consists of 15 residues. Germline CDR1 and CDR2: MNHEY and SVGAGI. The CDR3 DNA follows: TGTGCCAGCAGCCAGGTCCTCCGCGGTAATGTCATTCAGTACTTC. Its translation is CASSQVLRGNVIQYF.

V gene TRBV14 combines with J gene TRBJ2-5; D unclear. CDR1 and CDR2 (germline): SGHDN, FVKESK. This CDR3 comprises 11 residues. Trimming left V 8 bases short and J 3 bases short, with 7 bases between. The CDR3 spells CASYPEETQYF. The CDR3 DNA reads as TGTGCCAGCTATCCGGAAGAGACCCAGTACTTC.

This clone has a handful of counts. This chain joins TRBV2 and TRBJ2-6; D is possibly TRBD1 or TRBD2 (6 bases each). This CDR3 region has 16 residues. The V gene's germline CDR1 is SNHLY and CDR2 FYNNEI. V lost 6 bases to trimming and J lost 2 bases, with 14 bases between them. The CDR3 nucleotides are TGTGCCAGCAGGGGCATTCGGGGGCCTGGGGCCAACGTCCTGACTTTC. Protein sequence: CASRGIRGPGANVLTF.

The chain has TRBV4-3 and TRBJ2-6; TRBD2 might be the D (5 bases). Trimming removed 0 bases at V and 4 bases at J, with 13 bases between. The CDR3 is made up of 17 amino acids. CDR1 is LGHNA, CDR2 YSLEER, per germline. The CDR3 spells CASSQDRLGAGANVLTF. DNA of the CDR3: TGCGCCAGCAGCCAAGATAGGCTGGGAGCCGGGGCCAACGTCCTGACTTTC.

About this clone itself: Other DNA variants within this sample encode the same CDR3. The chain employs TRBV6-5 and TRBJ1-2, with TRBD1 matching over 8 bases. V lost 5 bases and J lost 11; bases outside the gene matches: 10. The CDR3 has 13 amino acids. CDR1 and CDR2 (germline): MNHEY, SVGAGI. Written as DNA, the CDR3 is TGTGCCAGCAGTGGCGGACAGGGACGGGGTTACACCTTC. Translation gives CASSGGQGRGYTF.

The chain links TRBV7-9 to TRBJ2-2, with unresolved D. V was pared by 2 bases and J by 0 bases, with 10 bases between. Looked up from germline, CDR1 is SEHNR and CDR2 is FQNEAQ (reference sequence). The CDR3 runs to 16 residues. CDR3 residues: CASSLLTLTNTGELFF. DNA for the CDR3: TGTGCCAGCAGCTTATTGACGCTGACGAACACCGGGGAGCTGTTTTTT.

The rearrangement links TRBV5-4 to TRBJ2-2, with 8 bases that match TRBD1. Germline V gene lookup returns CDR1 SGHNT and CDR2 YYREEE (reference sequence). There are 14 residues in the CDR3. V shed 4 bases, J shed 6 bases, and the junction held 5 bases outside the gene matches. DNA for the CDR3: TGTGCCAGCAGCAAGATACAGGGGGCCGGGGAGCTGTTTTTT. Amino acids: CASSKIQGAGELFF.

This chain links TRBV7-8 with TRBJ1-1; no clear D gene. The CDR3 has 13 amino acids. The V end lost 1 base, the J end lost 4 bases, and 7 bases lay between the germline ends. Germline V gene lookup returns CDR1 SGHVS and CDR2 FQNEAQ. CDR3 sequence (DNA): TGTGCCAGCAGCTTAGGGGGTATCACTGAAGCTTTCTTT. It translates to CASSLGGITEAFF.

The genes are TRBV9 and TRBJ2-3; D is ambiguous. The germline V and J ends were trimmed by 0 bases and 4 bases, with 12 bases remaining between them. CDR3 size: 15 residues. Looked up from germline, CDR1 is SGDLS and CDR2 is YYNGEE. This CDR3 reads CASSVDASQADTQYF. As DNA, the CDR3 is TGTGCCAGCAGCGTAGACGCCTCCCAGGCAGATACGCAGTATTTT.

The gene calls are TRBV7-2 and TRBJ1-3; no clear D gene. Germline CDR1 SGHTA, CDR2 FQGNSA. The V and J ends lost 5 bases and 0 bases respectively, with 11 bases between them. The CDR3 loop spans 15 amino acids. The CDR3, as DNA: TGTGCCAGCAGCCCGGCAGCAGGCTCTGGAAACACCATATATTTT. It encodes CASSPAAGSGNTIYF.